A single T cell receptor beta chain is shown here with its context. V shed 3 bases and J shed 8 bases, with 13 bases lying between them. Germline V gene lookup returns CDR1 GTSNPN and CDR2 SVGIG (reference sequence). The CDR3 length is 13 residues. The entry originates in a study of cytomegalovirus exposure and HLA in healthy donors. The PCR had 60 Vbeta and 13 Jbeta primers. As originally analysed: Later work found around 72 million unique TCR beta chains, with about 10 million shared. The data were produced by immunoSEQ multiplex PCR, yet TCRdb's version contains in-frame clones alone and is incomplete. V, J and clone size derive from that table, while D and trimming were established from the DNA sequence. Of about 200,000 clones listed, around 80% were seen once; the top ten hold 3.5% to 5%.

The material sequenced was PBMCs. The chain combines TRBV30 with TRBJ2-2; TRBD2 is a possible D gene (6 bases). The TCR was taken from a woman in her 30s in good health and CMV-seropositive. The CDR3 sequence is CAWRPGDMGELFF. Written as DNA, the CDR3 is TGTGCCTGGAGACCGGGGGATATGGGGGAGCTGTTTTTT. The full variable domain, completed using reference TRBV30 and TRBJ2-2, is SQTIHQWPATLVQPVGSPLSLECTVEGTSNPNLYWYRQAAGRGLQLLFYSVGIGQISSEVPQNLSASRPQDRQFILSSKKLLLSDSGFYLCAWRPGDMGELFFGEGSRLTVL.